These T cell receptor beta chains were read from a single sample in a study of T-cell reconstitution after alpha-beta-depleted transplantation in children. TCRdb analysed the PCR reads with MiXCR anew, one entry per CDR3 protein. Among around 190,000 distinct CDR3 sequences listed, about 7% were seen once. Sequenced here: PBMCs, sampled before TCRalphabeta/CD19-depleted stem cell transplant. Every receptor here comes from a boy between 2 and 10 years old with acute lymphoblastic leukemia, due to receive a stem cell transplant. The CDR3 runs from the conserved cysteine through the conserved F or W. Each record gives: clone size, J gene, D gene, V gene, CDR3 DNA, CDR3 protein. The D gene is left open where the match is weak. Rows may omit the clone size; those that give it use once, few, many or a size class.

many | TRBJ2-5 | NA | TRBV29-1 | TGCAGCGTTGAAGACGGACTGTTACAAGAGACCCAGTACTTC | CSVEDGLLQETQYF
many | TRBJ1-1 | NA | TRBV6-1 | TGTGCCAGCAGTGTACGGATGCGGAACACTGAAGCTTTCTTT | CASSVRMRNTEAFF
NA | TRBJ2-5 | NA | TRBV7-2 | TGTGCCAGCAGCTTAGCGACTCCAGCAGAGACCCAGTACTTC | CASSLATPAETQYF
many | TRBJ2-3 | NA | TRBV4-2 | TGTGCCAGCAGCCAAGATCTCGAGTTGTTGCCAGATACGCAGTATTTT | CASSQDLELLPDTQYF
few | TRBJ1-5 | NA | TRBV7-2 | TGTGCCAGCAGCACGAACCCGGACATCCTTAGCAATCAGCCCCAGCATTTT | CASSTNPDILSNQPQHF
many | TRBJ1-1 | NA | TRBV27 | TGTGCCAGCAGTCCAGACGGGACTCTTGCCACTGAAGCTTTCTTT | CASSPDGTLATEAFF
many | TRBJ1-1 | NA | TRBV18 | TGTGCCAGCTCACTGGAACGACTCGTTATGAACACTGAAGCTTTCTTT | CASSLERLVMNTEAFF
many | TRBJ2-7 | TRBD2 | TRBV10-3 | TGTGCCATCAGTCGCGGACTAGCGGGAGTAAGGAGCTCCTACGAGCAGTACTTC | CAISRGLAGVRSSYEQYF
few | TRBJ1-1 | NA | TRBV6-5 | TGTGCCAGCAGTTATGGTCAGCAGAACACTGAAGCTTTCTTT | CASSYGQQNTEAFF
NA | TRBJ2-7 | TRBD2 | TRBV28 | TGTGCCAGCAGTGGAGCTAGCGGGTACTACGAGCAGTACTTC | CASSGASGYYEQYF
NA | TRBJ1-5 | NA | TRBV6-1 | TGTGCCAGCAGTCCTACCCTGGGGGTGCAGCCCCAGCATTTT | CASSPTLGVQPQHF
NA | TRBJ1-2 | NA | TRBV28 | TGTGCCAGCAGTCTTGTGGGGAGGGAATCGGGTTATGGCTACACCTTC | CASSLVGRESGYGYTF
many | TRBJ1-5 | TRBD1 | TRBV5-1 | TGCGCCAGCAGCGAGACAGGGCTAAATCAGCCCCAGCATTTT | CASSETGLNQPQHF
many | TRBJ1-1 | NA | TRBV28 | TGTGCCAGCAGTTTAACGCACGTTGAAGCTTTCTTT | CASSLTHVEAFF
many | TRBJ1-2 | NA | TRBV29-1 | TGCAGCGCCCAACGGGGTGGTGGCTACACCTTC | CSAQRGGGYTF
few | TRBJ2-7 | NA | TRBV6-1 | TGTGCCAGCAGTAGGGTGGTGTCCCGCGAGCAGTACTTC | CASSRVVSREQYF
NA | TRBJ2-7 | NA | TRBV16 | TGTGCCAGCAGCCAATTGGCGCCATTCTCCTACGAGCAGTACTTC | CASSQLAPFSYEQYF
many | TRBJ1-4 | NA | TRBV6-5 | TGTGCCAGCAGTTACGTGGGGAATGAAAAACTGTTTTTT | CASSYVGNEKLFF
few | TRBJ2-2 | NA | TRBV6-1 | TGTGCCAGCAGTCCCCACGGCGGGCAGTTCTACACCGGGGAGCTGTTTTTT | CASSPHGGQFYTGELFF
few | TRBJ2-6 | NA | TRBV7-2 | TGTGCCAGCAGTCATGGTGGGGCCAACGTCCTGACTTTC | CASSHGGANVLTF
NA | TRBJ2-7 | NA | TRBV4-2 | TGTGCCAGCAGCCCCGGGACTCTCTCCCGCGAGCAGTACTTC | CASSPGTLSREQYF
NA | TRBJ1-4 | NA | TRBV29-1 | TGCAGCGTTGTAGTGGGTGGAAGCGAAAAACTGTTTTTT | CSVVVGGSEKLFF
many | TRBJ2-2 | NA | TRBV10-2 | TGCGCCATCTCGGGCAGGGGAGCAGGGTCACCCGGGGAGCTGTTTTTT | CAISGRGAGSPGELFF
NA | TRBJ2-1 | TRBD2 | TRBV5-1 | TGCGCCAGCAGTCCCCGACTAGCGGGGGGCGTAGATGAGCAGTTCTTC | CASSPRLAGGVDEQFF
many | TRBJ2-5 | TRBD2 | TRBV28 | TGTGCCAGCAGTTTATCCACTAGCGGGAGCAAGACCCAGTACTTC | CASSLSTSGSKTQYF
NA | TRBJ2-5 | TRBD1 | TRBV5-8 | TGTGCCAGCAGCCCGGGACAGTCGTCGGAGACCCAGTACTTC | CASSPGQSSETQYF
few | TRBJ2-7 | NA | TRBV27 | TGTGCCAGCAGTCTAACAGGGGAGCAGTACTTC | CASSLTGEQYF
NA | TRBJ2-5 | TRBD1 | TRBV5-1 | TGCGCCAGCAGCCTTGGGACAGATTACCAGACCCAGTACTTC | CASSLGTDYQTQYF
NA | TRBJ2-1 | TRBD1 | TRBV28 | TGTGCCAGCAGGACCCTACAGGGGCGCCCCTACAATGAGCAGTTCTTC | CASRTLQGRPYNEQFF
few | TRBJ1-1 | TRBD1 | TRBV12-3/TRBV12-4 | TGTGCCAGCATCGGGACAGGGGCGATTAAAGCTTTCTTT | CASIGTGAIKAFF
NA | TRBJ2-7 | TRBD1 | TRBV24-1 | TGTGCCACCAGTGATTCCGGGGACAGGGCGGGTTACGAGCAGTACTTC | CATSDSGDRAGYEQYF
many | TRBJ2-1 | NA | TRBV12-5 | TGTGCTAGTGGTTTGGGGGGCCTCTACAATGAGCAGTTCTTC | CASGLGGLYNEQFF